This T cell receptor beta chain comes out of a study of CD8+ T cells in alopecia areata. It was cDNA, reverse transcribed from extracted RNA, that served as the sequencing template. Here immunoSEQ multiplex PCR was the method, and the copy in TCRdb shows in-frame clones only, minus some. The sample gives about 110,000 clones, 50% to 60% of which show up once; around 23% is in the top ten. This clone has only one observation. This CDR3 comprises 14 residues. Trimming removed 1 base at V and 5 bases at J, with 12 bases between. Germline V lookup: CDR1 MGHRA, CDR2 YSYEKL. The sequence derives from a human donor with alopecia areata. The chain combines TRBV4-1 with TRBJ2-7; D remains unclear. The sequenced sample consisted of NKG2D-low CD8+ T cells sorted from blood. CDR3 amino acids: CASSQVGLGNEQYF. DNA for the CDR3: TGCGCCAGCAGCCAAGTTGGGCTGGGAAACGAGCAGTACTTC.